These 14 T cell receptor beta chains share one sample of origin, sequenced in a study of cytomegalovirus exposure and HLA in healthy donors. 60 Vbeta and 13 Jbeta primers were used in PCR. Sequencing was performed with immunoSEQ multiplex PCR; in TCRdb, only in-frame clones are kept and a portion is missing. The repertoire holds approximately 89,000 clones, with 60% to 75% as singletons. Sequences were obtained from PBMCs. These receptors came from a female donor in good health and CMV-seronegative.

The CDR3 region is CASSVAIEQAYYGYTF. The DNA for the CDR3 is TGTGCCAGCAGCGTAGCCATTGAGCAGGCTTACTATGGCTACACCTTC. This chain connects TRBV9 to TRBJ1-2; no firm D call. Germline V gene sequence: CDR1 SGDLS, CDR2 YYNGEE. V was pared by 0 bases and J by 3 bases, with 15 bases between. The CDR3 covers 16 residues.

This clone was seen more than once but under ten times. The chain joins TRBV29-1 to TRBJ2-5, with TRBD1 identical over 8 bases. The V gene end was trimmed by 5 bases and the J gene end by 0 bases; junction bases not matched to a gene: 8. In germline, CDR1 is SQVTM, CDR2 ANQGSEA. The CDR3 is 15 residues long. This chain's CDR3 is CSVRQGSENQETQYF. The CDR3 nucleotides read TGCAGCGTTAGACAGGGGAGTGAGAACCAAGAGACCCAGTACTTC.

V and J are TRBV15 and TRBJ2-1; perhaps TRBD2 as D (6 bases). This CDR3 contains 13 residues. Germline CDR1 is LNHNV and CDR2 is YYDKDF (reference sequence). The germline V and J ends were trimmed by 8 bases and 2 bases, with 10 bases remaining between them. In nucleotides, the CDR3 is TGTGCCACCCAACCGGGAGCCTACAATGAGCAGTTCTTC. It yields the protein CATQPGAYNEQFF. Full variable domain (remainder filled in from reference TRBV15 and TRBJ2-1): DAMVIQNPRYQVTQFGKPVTLSCSQTLNHNVMYWYQQKSSQAPKLLFHYYDKDFNNEADTPDNFQSRRPNTSFCFLDIRSPGLGDTAMYLCATQPGAYNEQFFGPGTRLTVL.

This chain connects TRBV27 to TRBJ2-6; no clear D. The V gene lost 0 bases and the J gene lost 0 bases, with 3 bases spanning the gap. Per the germline V gene, CDR1 is MNHEY and CDR2 is SMNVEV (reference sequence). The CDR3 has 15 residues. The CDR3 DNA reads as TGTGCCAGCAGTTTATCGGCCTCTGGGGCCAACGTCCTGACTTTC. Translation gives CASSLSASGANVLTF.

The chain has TRBV6-5 and TRBJ1-1; 7 positions agree with TRBD1. Germline-derived CDR1 and CDR2 are MNHEY and SVGAGI. J gave up 3 bases and V 6 bases, and 4 bases lay outside the gene matches. The CDR3 extends over 13 amino acids. In DNA, the CDR3 is TGTGCCAGCAGCCTCACAGGGGACACTGAAGCTTTCTTT. This translates into CASSLTGDTEAFF.

CDR3 region: CASRVGGPEPYEQYF. The CDR3 DNA reads TGTGCCAGCAGGGTTGGAGGCCCGGAACCCTACGAGCAGTACTTC. The chain couples TRBV28 to TRBJ2-7; D is possibly TRBD2 (5 bases). V was trimmed by 6 bases and J by 2 bases, leaving 17 bases between them. The CDR3 totals 15 residues. The V gene's germline CDR1 is MDHEN and CDR2 SYDVKM.

This clone was picked up one time. This rearrangement joins TRBV5-1 to TRBJ2-2, with D possibly matching TRBD2 (5 bases). This CDR3 is built from 16 residues. In germline, CDR1 is SGHRS, CDR2 YFSETQ. V lost 3 bases and J 3 bases, leaving 15 bases between the germline ends. The DNA for the CDR3 is TGCGCCAGCAGCTCAAGGACCGGGGAATACACCGGGGAGCTGTTTTTT. It is translated as CASSSRTGEYTGELFF.

This chain uses TRBV6-5 with TRBJ1-2, with D possibly TRBD1 on 6 matching bases. CDR3 length: 11 residues. V was cut by 7 bases and J by 7 bases, with 10 bases left in between. The germline V gene has CDR1 MNHEY and CDR2 SVGAGI. CDR3 DNA sequence: TGTGCCAGCACCCAAGGGGGTGGCTACACCTTC. It encodes CASTQGGGYTF.

This clone occurred a few times. This sequence joins TRBV4-2 and TRBJ2-3; TRBD2 matches 7 bases. This CDR3 spans 17 amino acids. CDR1 is LGHNA and CDR2 is YNFKEQ in the germline V gene. With 0 bases clipped from V and 4 bases from J, the junction kept 10 bases outside the gene matches. The CDR3 nucleotides are TGTGCCAGCAGCCAAGATTTCAGCGGGGTGGTCCCAGATACGCAGTATTTT. Translation: CASSQDFSGVVPDTQYF.

This chain uses TRBV7-2 with TRBJ2-3; perhaps TRBD1 as D (6 bases). CDR3 length: 14 residues. V lost 1 base and J lost 4, with 9 bases in between. The germline CDR1 and CDR2 sequences are SGHTA and FQGNSA. The CDR3 DNA follows: TGTGCCAGCAGCTTAGGGGGACATTCAGATACGCAGTATTTT. Protein product: CASSLGGHSDTQYF.

The genes are TRBV4-1 and TRBJ2-7, with a tentative D call TRBD1 (6 bases). Germline loops: CDR1 MGHRA, CDR2 YSYEKL. The CDR3 contains 13 residues. Trimming left V 1 base short and J 4 bases short, with 8 bases between. CDR3 DNA sequence: TGCGCCAGCAGCCAAGGGGACACATACGAGCAGTACTTC. Its protein is CASSQGDTYEQYF.

This chain connects TRBV30 to TRBJ2-1; 11 bases match TRBD1. The CDR3 covers 14 residues. Germline lookup yields CDR1 GTSNPN and CDR2 SVGIG (reference sequence). Trimming removed 4 bases from V and 6 bases from J; junction bases left unmatched: 5. The CDR3 region is CAWNGQGASNEQFF. The CDR3 DNA reads TGTGCCTGGAACGGACAGGGGGCATCCAATGAGCAGTTCTTC.

The chain uses TRBV6-5 and TRBJ2-7; a possible D gene is TRBD2 (6 bases). Trimming stripped 5 bases from V and 0 bases from J, with 11 bases between. The CDR3 length is 14 residues. Germline loops: CDR1 MNHEY, CDR2 SVGAGI. This CDR3 reads CASSGGRSSYEQYF. The CDR3 DNA reads TGTGCCAGCAGTGGGGGGAGAAGCTCCTACGAGCAGTACTTC.

The rearrangement uses TRBV30 and TRBJ1-1, with a weak D call TRBD1 (6 bases). Per germline, CDR1 GTSNPN and CDR2 SVGIG (reference sequence). The length of the CDR3 is 14 residues. Trimming stripped 0 bases from V and 1 base from J, with 9 bases between. The CDR3 protein is CAWSVGRGNTEAFF. The CDR3 DNA reads as TGTGCCTGGAGTGTGGGCAGGGGGAACACTGAAGCTTTCTTT. The full variable domain, completed using reference TRBV30 and TRBJ1-1, is SQTIHQWPATLVQPVGSPLSLECTVEGTSNPNLYWYRQAAGRGLQLLFYSVGIGQISSEVPQNLSASRPQDRQFILSSKKLLLSDSGFYLCAWSVGRGNTEAFFGQGTRLTVV.